In its sample, the clone carrying this T cell receptor (beta chain) was seen many times. Antigen unknown. These data come from a study of breast tumors, draining lymph nodes, adjacent tissues. Broader study findings: Tumors had less TCR diversity than lymph nodes, more than nontumor tissue.

Germline loops: CDR1 SGHTS, CDR2 YDEGEE. Trimming removed 5 bases from V and 1 base from J; junction bases left unmatched: 10. The CDR3 covers 18 residues. TCRdb analysed the multiplex PCR reads with MiXCR anew, one entry per CDR3 protein. The sample has roughly 19,000 distinct CDR3 sequences, approximately 49% seen once. The specimen was breast tumor tissue. The chain employs TRBV5-8 and TRBJ2-3, with TRBD2 identical over 13 bases. The sequence was collected from a female donor with breast cancer. Some clones in this sample may be carry-over from other donors' samples. CDR3 residues: CASRGRLAGGLRTDTQYF. In nucleotides, the CDR3 is TGTGCCAGCAGGGGTAGACTAGCGGGAGGCCTTCGCACAGATACGCAGTATTTT. The full variable domain, its missing parts supplied by reference TRBV5-8 and TRBJ2-3, is EAGVTQSPTHLIKTRGQQATLRCSPISGHTSVYWYQQALGLGLQFLLWYDEGEERNRGNFPPRFSGRQFPNYSSELNVNALELEDSALYLCASRGRLAGGLRTDTQYFGPGTRLTVL.